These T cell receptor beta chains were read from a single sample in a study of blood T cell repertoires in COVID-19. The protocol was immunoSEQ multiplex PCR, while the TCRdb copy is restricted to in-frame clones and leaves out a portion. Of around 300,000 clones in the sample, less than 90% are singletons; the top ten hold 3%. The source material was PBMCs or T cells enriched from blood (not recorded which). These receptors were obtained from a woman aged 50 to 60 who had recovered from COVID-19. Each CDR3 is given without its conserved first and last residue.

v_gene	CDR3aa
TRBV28	ASSLAGAYGYT
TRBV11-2	ASSSKNSGSADTQY
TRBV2	ASIIEQGAGTEAF
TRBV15	ATSRDSQETQY
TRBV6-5	ASSPNNYGYT
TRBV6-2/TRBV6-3	ASSADRGMAGELF
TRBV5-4	ASSFSGGPVTNEKLF
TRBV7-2	ASSFGGNQPQH
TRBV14	ASSLGVPTGELF
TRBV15	ATSTPQGYGDQPQH
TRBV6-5	ASRGSGDYEQY
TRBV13	ASSFRRSHEQY
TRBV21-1	ASTSGTSGTDSTDTQY
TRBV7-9	ASSSGTGGDGYT
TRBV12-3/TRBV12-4	ASSLLGGTEAF
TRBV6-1	ASSDPPLSTDTQY
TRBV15	ATSSGTRNTEAF
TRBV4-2	ASSSRPGQGATNEKLF
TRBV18	ASSRQGEEQY
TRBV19	ASRGRANTGELF
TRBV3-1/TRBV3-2	ASSTKPLLEGQPQH
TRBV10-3	AISEGQGSATEAF
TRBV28	ASSPGGTLAIEQY
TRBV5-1	ASSLGISGAANTIY
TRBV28	ASSLHRGDLSYNEQF
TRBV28	ASSENNQPQH
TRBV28	ASKLAYNEQF
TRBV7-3	ASSLTPQGGYT
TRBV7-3	ASSPSRSGSTDTQY
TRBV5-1	ASSPSGMGETQY
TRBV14	ASSQSSGSIGELF
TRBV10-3	AISESTGLGTEAF
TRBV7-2	ASSNLQGAKTGELF
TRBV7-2	ASSLMGANQPQH
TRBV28	ASSLEVRTENQPQH
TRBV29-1	SVGTGRAYNEQF
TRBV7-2	ASSLGRQNSNQPQH
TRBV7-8	ASSSRAVGQGGSGELF
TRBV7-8	ASSLLGGAGYT
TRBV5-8	ASSLVGQTKPYEQY
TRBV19	ASSIDGSRRGQETQY
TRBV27	ASSLTGMNTEAF
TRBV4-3	ASSQDPGGVGNTIY
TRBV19	ASSRPTGEVEQF
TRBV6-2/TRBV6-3	ASSYWLAGGPNTGELF
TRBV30	AWSEKGDRADGYT
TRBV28	ASSLGPGLASQETQY
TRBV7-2	ASSVTSGSYEQY
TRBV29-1	SANTGGFGETQY
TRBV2	ASSGSGNTEAF
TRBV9	ASSVGAGEETQY
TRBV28	ASSFETLKPEAF